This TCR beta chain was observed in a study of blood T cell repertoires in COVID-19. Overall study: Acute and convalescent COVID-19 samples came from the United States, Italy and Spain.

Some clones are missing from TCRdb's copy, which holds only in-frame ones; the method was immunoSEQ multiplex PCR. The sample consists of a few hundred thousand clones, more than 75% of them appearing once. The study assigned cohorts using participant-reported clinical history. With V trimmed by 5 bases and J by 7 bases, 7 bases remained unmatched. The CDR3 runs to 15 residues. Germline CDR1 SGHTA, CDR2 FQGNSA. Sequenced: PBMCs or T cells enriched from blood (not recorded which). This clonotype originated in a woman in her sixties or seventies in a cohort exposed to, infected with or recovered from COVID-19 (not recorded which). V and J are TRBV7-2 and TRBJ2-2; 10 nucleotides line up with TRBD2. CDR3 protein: CASSVASGSGGELFF. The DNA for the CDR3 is TGTGCCAGCAGCGTCGCTAGCGGGAGTGGCGGGGAGCTGTTTTTT.